This TCR beta chain was captured by sequencing in a study of T cell changes during pregnancy in multiple sclerosis. TCRdb's table, derived via immunoSEQ multiplex PCR, lists solely in-frame clones and lacks some. This table holds about 100,000 clones, over 85% found once. CDR1 and CDR2 from the germline V gene are SGHNT and YYREEE (reference sequence). The CDR3 totals 15 residues. J lost 8 bases, V lost 0 bases, and 7 bases had no gene match. This TCR derives from a female donor with multiple sclerosis, enrolled in a pregnancy study. Sample: peripheral blood, taken in the second trimester of pregnancy. V usage is TRBV5-4 and J usage is TRBJ2-1; 8 bases map to TRBD2. The CDR3 DNA follows: TGTGCCAGCAGCTTGGGTGCGGGAGGAGGGTATGAGCAGTTCTTC. It translates to CASSLGAGGGYEQFF. Together with reference TRBV5-4 and TRBJ2-1, the CDR3 gives the full variable domain: ETGVTQSPTHLIKTRGQQVTLRCSSQSGHNTVSWYQQALGQGPQFIFQYYREEENGRGNFPPRFSGLQFPNYSSELNVNALELDDSALYLCASSLGAGGGYEQFFGPGTRLTVL.